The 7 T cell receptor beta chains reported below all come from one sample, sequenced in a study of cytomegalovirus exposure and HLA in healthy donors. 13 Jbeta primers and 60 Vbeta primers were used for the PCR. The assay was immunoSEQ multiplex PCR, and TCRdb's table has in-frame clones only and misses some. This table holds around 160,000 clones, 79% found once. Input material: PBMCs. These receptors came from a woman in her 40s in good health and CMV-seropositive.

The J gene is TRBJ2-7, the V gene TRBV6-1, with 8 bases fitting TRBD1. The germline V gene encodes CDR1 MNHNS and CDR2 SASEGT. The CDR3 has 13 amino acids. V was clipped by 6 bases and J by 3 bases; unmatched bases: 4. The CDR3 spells CASRVQGDYEQYF. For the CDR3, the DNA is TGTGCCAGCAGAGTACAGGGGGACTACGAGCAGTACTTC.

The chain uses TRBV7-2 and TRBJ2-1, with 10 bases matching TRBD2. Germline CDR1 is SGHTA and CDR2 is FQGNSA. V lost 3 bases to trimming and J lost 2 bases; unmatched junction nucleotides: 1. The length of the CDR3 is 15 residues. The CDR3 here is CASSFSGGAYNEQFF. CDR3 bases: TGTGCCAGCAGCTTCAGCGGGGGGGCCTACAATGAGCAGTTCTTC.

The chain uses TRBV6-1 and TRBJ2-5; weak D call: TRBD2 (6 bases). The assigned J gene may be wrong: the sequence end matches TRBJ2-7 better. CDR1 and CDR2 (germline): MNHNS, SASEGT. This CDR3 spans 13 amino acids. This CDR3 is CASSEFPGVEQYF. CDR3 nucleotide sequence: TGTGCCAGCAGTGAATTTCCGGGGGTCGAGCAGTACTTC.

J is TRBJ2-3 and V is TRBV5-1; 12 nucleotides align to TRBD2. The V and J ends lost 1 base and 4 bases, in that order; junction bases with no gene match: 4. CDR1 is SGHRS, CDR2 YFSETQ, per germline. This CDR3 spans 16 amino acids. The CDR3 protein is CASSLPSGGAPDTQYF. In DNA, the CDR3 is TGCGCCAGCAGCTTGCCTAGCGGGGGGGCGCCAGATACGCAGTATTTT.

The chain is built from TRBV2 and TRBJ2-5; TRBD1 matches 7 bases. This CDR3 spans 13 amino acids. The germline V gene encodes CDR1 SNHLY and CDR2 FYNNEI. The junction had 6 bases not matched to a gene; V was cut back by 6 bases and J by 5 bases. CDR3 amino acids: CASRLTGSETQYF. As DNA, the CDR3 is TGTGCCAGCAGGTTGACAGGGTCCGAGACCCAGTACTTC. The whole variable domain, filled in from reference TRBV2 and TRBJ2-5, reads EPEVTQTPSHQVTQMGQEVILRCVPISNHLYFYWYRQILGQKVEFLVSFYNNEISEKSEIFDDQFSVERPDGSNFTLKIRSTKLEDSAMYFCASRLTGSETQYFGPGTRLLVL.

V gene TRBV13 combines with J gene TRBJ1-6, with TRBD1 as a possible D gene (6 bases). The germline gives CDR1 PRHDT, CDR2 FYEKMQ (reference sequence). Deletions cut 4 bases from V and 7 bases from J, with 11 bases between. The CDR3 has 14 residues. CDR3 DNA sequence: TGTGCCAGCAGCTCCACAGGGTACAATTCACCCCTCCACTTT. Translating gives CASSSTGYNSPLHF.

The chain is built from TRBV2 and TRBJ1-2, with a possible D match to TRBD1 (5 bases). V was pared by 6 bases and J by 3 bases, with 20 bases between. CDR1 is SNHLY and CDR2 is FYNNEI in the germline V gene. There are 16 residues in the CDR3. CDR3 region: CASSEGMGRYDYGYTF. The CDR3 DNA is TGTGCCAGCAGCGAGGGGATGGGGAGGTATGACTATGGCTACACCTTC.